Described below is a single T cell receptor beta chain sequence and its context. Its antigen has not been determined. Base qualities are not recorded, but no much larger clone differs from it by a single base. Reading the germline V gene gives CDR1 MGHRA and CDR2 YSYEKL. Including the terminal cysteine and phenylalanine, the CDR3 comprises 16 residues. Only the CDR3 DNA stays, 48 bases, in frame from base 1. Trimming takes 0 bases from V and 3 bases from J, and the germline ends sit 15 bases apart. In the prospective study, participants were about 18 to 89 years old, resided in approximately 25 geographic areas of the United States, and were enrolled through a virtual design. Cohort assignment in the prospective study relied on participant-reported clinical history from a screening survey and a study questionnaire. ImmuneRACE Cohort 3 recovered participants were defined by two consecutive negative NP/OP PCR tests, healthcare professional clearance, or symptom resolution. In the prospective study, mobile phlebotomists collected whole blood, serum and a nasopharyngeal or oropharyngeal swab from each participant. Prospective study participants could optionally give additional blood draws and questionnaires over a roughly 2-month period. Prospective study blood samples were shipped either frozen or at room temperature before DNA extraction.

The sample is drawn from a study of blood T cell repertoires in COVID-19 (dated by TCRdb to between 2020 and 2021). About the study as a whole: Samples covering the acute and convalescent phases of COVID-19 were provided by collaborators in the United States, Italy and Spain. Where HLA class I and class II types were available, the types were taken from metadata supplied by the sample provider, not from assay-based typing. Samples came from the ongoing ImmuneRACE study (first 160 participants) plus 1,254 subjects from 6 global collaborators. The material from the prospective study consisted of cDNA or gDNA derived from T cells, B-cell-depleted T cells, or PBMCs. Deeply sampled blood TCRbeta repertoires from subjects exposed to, actively infected with, or recovered from COVID-19 were included in the dataset. The sample metadata nearly always contained a de-identified subject ID, COVID-19 status, age in years and sex. A freely available public database, intended as a resource for researchers studying the immune response to SARS-CoV-2, is where the repertoires were released.

TCRbeta CDR3 regions were amplified from genomic DNA using the immunoSEQ Assay, a bias-controlled multiplex PCR. The paper's data handling went like this. The number of nucleated cells in each sample was estimated by amplification of reference gene primers within the assay. To quantify the absolute abundance of each unique TCRbeta CDR3 rearrangement, sequence reads were collapsed and filtered. For each sample, productive Simpson clonality was calculated by taking the square root of Simpson's diversity index across productive rearrangements. TCRdb provides this immuneACCESS table in a form limited to in-frame rearrangements. Some clones are lacking; in checked studies, under half of them reflect an unresolved V gene, and why the rest are absent is not known. D and trimming were read from the DNA, whereas the V and J calls and clone size are those reported in that table. The sample includes about 480,000 clones, with 88% observed a single time. The ten largest account for over 1.5% of the sample.

Study-wide findings and limitations: The quantity of clinical and demographic metadata differed by source and by participant and was supplied without curation.

This receptor was identified in a woman in her thirties or forties who had recovered from COVID-19. The material sequenced was PBMCs or T cells enriched from blood (not recorded which). The chain employs TRBV4-1 and TRBJ2-7; D gene: possibly TRBD2, on 6 matching bases. The DNA is TGCGCCAGCAGCCAAGATCCTCCGGGACTGCGCTACGAGCAGTACTTC. It specifies CASSQDPPGLRYEQYF.